The clone carrying this T cell receptor beta chain showed up just once. The table came from immunoSEQ multiplex PCR; TCRdb's copy has only in-frame clones and leaves some out. The sample has a few hundred thousand clones; around 84% are singletons. This CDR3 is built from 14 residues. Germline V gene sequence: CDR1 WSHSY, CDR2 SAAADI. V dropped 8 bases and J dropped 3 bases, with 17 bases sitting between them. The sample belongs to a study of blood T cell repertoires in COVID-19. The sequenced sample consisted of peripheral blood. This TCR derives from a man aged 45 to 65 who had recovered from COVID-19. V and J are TRBV10-2 and TRBJ2-7; D might be TRBD2 (5 bases). The CDR3 spells CASGLSSDYYEQYF. DNA of the CDR3: TGCGCCAGCGGCCTAAGCTCCGACTACTACGAGCAGTACTTC.